Below are 18 T cell receptor beta chains sequenced from a single sample in a study of memory CD4+ T cells and cytomegalovirus serostatus. TCRdb's copy holds only in-frame clones and misses some; the assay was immunoSEQ multiplex PCR. The sample shows 75,000 to 90,000 clones, 75% to 90% of them seen only once. The sort gate was single viable CD3+CD4+CD8-CD45RO+ cells for memory CD4+ T cells. The source material was memory CD4+ T cells from blood. These receptor sequences come from an adult in good health and CMV-seronegative.

The chain uses TRBV25-1 and TRBJ1-2; 9 bases fit TRBD1. The CDR3 has 15 amino acids. V lost 4 bases and J lost 4; bases outside the gene matches: 7. From germline, CDR1 is MGHDK and CDR2 SYGVNS. The DNA of the CDR3 is TGTGCCAGCAGTGGAGGACAGGGGCAAGTCTATGGCTACACCTTC. It specifies CASSGGQGQVYGYTF.

The V gene is TRBV6-1, the J gene TRBJ2-1, with D hard to call. The CDR3 totals 16 residues. Deletions cut 2 bases from V and 0 bases from J, with 11 bases between. From germline, CDR1 is MNHNS and CDR2 SASEGT. CDR3 nucleotides: TGTGCCAGCAGTGAAAGTCCAGCCCCCTCCTACAATGAGCAGTTCTTC. Residues: CASSESPAPSYNEQFF.

The CDR3: CASRESRLEQYF. In nucleotides, the CDR3 is TGTGCCAGCAGGGAGAGCAGGTTGGAGCAGTACTTC. The chain uses TRBV28 and TRBJ2-7; D remains unclear. Germline CDR1 is MDHEN and CDR2 is SYDVKM. V was clipped by 6 bases and J by 7 bases, with 13 bases between them. The CDR3 is made up of 12 amino acids. Full variable domain (outside the CDR3, taken from reference TRBV28 and TRBJ2-7): DVKVTQSSRYLVKRTGEKVFLECVQDMDHENMFWYRQDPGLGLRLIYFSYDVKMKEKGDIPEGYSVSREKKERFSLILESASTNQTSMYLCASRESRLEQYFGPGTRLTVT.

The gene calls are TRBV5-1 and TRBJ2-3; D unresolved. Germline assignment: CDR1 SGHRS and CDR2 YFSETQ. Between the trimmed V and J ends, which lost 1 base and 4 bases, there was a span of 10 bases. The CDR3 totals 14 residues. The CDR3 nucleotides read TGCGCCAGCAGCTTGTCTGTTCCCCCAGATACGCAGTATTTT. It specifies CASSLSVPPDTQYF.

This chain joins TRBV18 and TRBJ1-1, with D unclear. Between the trimmed V and J ends, which lost 4 bases and 0 bases, there was a span of 15 bases. Germline CDR1 reads KGHSH; CDR2 reads LQKENI. The CDR3 loop spans 16 amino acids. The CDR3 DNA sequence: TGTGCCAGCTCACAAGACACGGCGAGCATGAACACTGAAGCTTTCTTT. Protein: CASSQDTASMNTEAFF.

This chain connects TRBV19 to TRBJ2-3; 9 bases match TRBD1. V shed 5 bases and J 3 bases; nucleotides not matched to a gene: 3. Germline-derived CDR1 and CDR2 are LNHDA and SQIVND (reference sequence). The CDR3 totals 14 residues. The CDR3 spells CASSLDRGTDTQYF. CDR3 in DNA: TGTGCCAGTAGTTTGGACAGGGGAACAGATACGCAGTATTTT. The full variable domain, rest sourced from reference TRBV19 and TRBJ2-3, is DGGITQSPKYLFRKEGQNVTLSCEQNLNHDAMYWYRQDPGQGLRLIYYSQIVNDFQKGDIAEGYSVSREKKESFPLTVTSAQKNPTAFYLCASSLDRGTDTQYFGPGTRLTVL.

This clone was seen only a few times. Other DNA sequences within the sample encode an identical CDR3. The chain combines TRBV18 with TRBJ2-7; D is uncertain. CDR1 and CDR2 from the germline V gene are KGHSH and LQKENI. The V gene lost 4 bases and the J gene lost 3 bases, with 4 bases spanning the gap. The CDR3 covers 11 residues. Here the CDR3 DNA reads TGTGCCAGCTCACTTGACTACGAGCAGTACTTC. Translating it yields CASSLDYEQYF.

This clone was seen only a few times. The chain recombines TRBV5-4 with TRBJ2-5; TRBD1 agrees at 10 bases. The CDR3 runs to 13 residues. From germline, CDR1 is SGHNT and CDR2 YYREEE (reference sequence). The J segment lost 5 bases and the V segment lost 4 bases, leaving 2 bases of the junction unmatched. CDR3 sequence (DNA): TGTGCCAGCAGCCGGGACAGGGGTGAGACCCAGTACTTC. Protein sequence: CASSRDRGETQYF.

The chain couples TRBV5-1 to TRBJ2-7; D unresolved. The CDR3 length is 14 residues. Trimming pared 0 bases from V and 4 bases from J, leaving 11 bases between. In germline, CDR1 is SGHRS, CDR2 YFSETQ. The CDR3 spells CASSLELPEYEQYF. DNA of the CDR3: TGCGCCAGCAGCTTGGAACTGCCCGAATACGAGCAGTACTTC.

The rearrangement uses TRBV18 and TRBJ2-7; 7 bases agree with TRBD2. From germline, CDR1 is KGHSH and CDR2 LQKENI. V lost 2 bases and J lost 4; bases outside the gene matches: 8. The CDR3 is made up of 15 amino acids. CDR3 bases: TGTGCCAGCTCACCAACCCTCGGGGGGTTTTACGAGCAGTACTTC. It encodes CASSPTLGGFYEQYF. Filled out from reference TRBV18 and TRBJ2-7, the complete variable domain reads NAGVMQNPRHLVRRRGQEARLRCSPMKGHSHVYWYRQLPEEGLKFMVYLQKENIIDESGMPKERFSAEFPKEGPSILRIQQVVRGDSAAYFCASSPTLGGFYEQYFGPGTRLTVT.

This clone showed up just once. The genes are TRBV5-1 and TRBJ2-4, with D perhaps matching TRBD2 (5 bases). Germline V gene lookup returns CDR1 SGHRS and CDR2 YFSETQ. V was clipped by 0 bases and J by 0 bases, with 10 bases between them. This CDR3 has 16 amino acids. The chain's CDR3 is CASSLGFGGAKNIQYF. The CDR3 nucleotides are TGCGCCAGCAGCTTGGGATTCGGAGGAGCCAAAAACATTCAGTACTTC.

This chain links TRBV27 with TRBJ1-2; TRBD1 might be the D (6 bases). CDR1 MNHEY and CDR2 SMNVEV come from the germline V gene (reference sequence). The CDR3 spans 13 residues. V was cut by 5 bases and J by 4 bases, with 11 bases left in between. The CDR3 DNA follows: TGTGCCAGCAGTGACAGGTCGGGCTATGGCTACACCTTC. As protein: CASSDRSGYGYTF.

The chain recombines TRBV2 with TRBJ2-5, with unresolved D. Between the trimmed V and J ends, which lost 3 bases and 1 base, there was a span of 6 bases. The germline V gene has CDR1 SNHLY and CDR2 FYNNEI. The CDR3 has 13 residues. CDR3 sequence reads: CASSDWGQETQYF. In nucleotides, the CDR3 is TGTGCCAGCAGTGACTGGGGCCAAGAGACCCAGTACTTC.

The rearrangement uses TRBV19 and TRBJ1-3; tentatively, D is TRBD1 (6 bases). CDR3 size: 17 residues. Trimming shortened V by 0 bases and J by 1 base, and 13 bases separated the two germline ends. Germline V gives CDR1 LNHDA, CDR2 SQIVND (reference sequence). CDR3 residues: CASSIEDNRASGNTIYF. The CDR3 DNA is TGTGCCAGTAGTATAGAAGACAACAGGGCGTCTGGAAACACCATATATTTT. The full variable domain, in which reference TRBV19 and TRBJ1-3 provide the parts outside the CDR3, is DGGITQSPKYLFRKEGQNVTLSCEQNLNHDAMYWYRQDPGQGLRLIYYSQIVNDFQKGDIAEGYSVSREKKESFPLTVTSAQKNPTAFYLCASSIEDNRASGNTIYFGEGSWLTVV.

The gene calls are TRBV5-1 and TRBJ2-7; maybe TRBD2 (5 bases). CDR3 length: 15 amino acids. V was pared by 4 bases and J by 3 bases, with 17 bases between. Germline V gives CDR1 SGHRS, CDR2 YFSETQ. In DNA form, the CDR3 reads TGCGCCAGCAGCCCGGGGTGGGGTCAAGTCTACGAGCAGTACTTC. Protein sequence: CASSPGWGQVYEQYF.

V is TRBV4-1 and J is TRBJ2-5; D is tentatively TRBD1 or TRBD2 (6 bases each). The V end was cut by 4 bases, the J end by 9 bases, with 15 bases between. Germline assignment: CDR1 MGHRA and CDR2 YSYEKL. The CDR3 extends over 13 amino acids. DNA of the CDR3: TGCGCCAGCAGCCCGGGGGCCTTGAGGGCCCAGTACTTC. Amino acids: CASSPGALRAQYF.

The rearrangement uses TRBV6-5 and TRBJ2-2, with D tentatively TRBD2 (5 bases). Germline V CDR1 and CDR2: MNHEY, SVGAGI. The CDR3 has 13 amino acids. V was clipped by 5 bases and J by 6 bases, with 10 bases between them. Here the CDR3 DNA reads TGTGCCAGCAGTGTGAGGGTAGCCGGGGAGCTGTTTTTT. Its translation is CASSVRVAGELFF.

The chain combines TRBV30 with TRBJ1-1; 12 positions match TRBD1. Germline assignment: CDR1 GTSNPN and CDR2 SVGIG (reference sequence). Trimming cost V 3 bases and J 7 bases; bases outside gene matches: 9. The CDR3 totals 15 residues. CDR3 residues: CAWSGTGGGRSEAFF. CDR3 DNA sequence: TGTGCCTGGAGCGGGACAGGGGGCGGCCGAAGTGAAGCTTTCTTT.